Included here is one T cell receptor (beta chain) sequence, with context. The germline V gene has CDR1 SGHTA and CDR2 FQGNSA. Trimming shortened V by 0 bases and J by 2 bases, and 17 bases separated the two germline ends. CDR3 length: 19 amino acids. Preparation of the TCRbeta library involved a method that used unique molecular identifiers. TCRdb reprocessed the PCR reads with MiXCR, giving one entry per CDR3 protein. The data show about 580,000 distinct CDR3 sequences, roughly 23% seen once. The sample belongs to a study of T-cell reconstitution after alpha-beta-depleted transplantation in children.

The chain combines TRBV7-2 with TRBJ2-6; D perhaps matches TRBD1 (6 bases). The sequencing used PBMCs, mostly from graft donor cells, collected 360 days after TCRalphabeta/CD19-depleted stem cell transplant. The TCR comes from a boy less than two years old who had a stem cell transplant for acute myeloid leukemia, so the T cells may come from the graft donor. This chain's CDR3 is CASSLAWTQGITGANVLTF. The CDR3 DNA follows: TGTGCCAGCAGCTTAGCTTGGACGCAGGGGATAACTGGGGCCAACGTCCTGACTTTC.